The clone carrying this T cell receptor beta chain has just one count. Its target is not known. CDR1 and CDR2 from the germline V gene are MDHEN and SYDVKM. This CDR3 is 14 amino acids long. Between the trimmed V and J ends, which lost 2 bases and 2 bases, there was a span of 10 bases. Profiling relied on immunoSEQ multiplex PCR, and the TCRdb table lists in-frame clones only, not all of them. The sample lists some 34,000 clones; roughly 90% were seen once. This specimen comes from a study of T cells in narcolepsy. Study-wide findings and caveats: Comparing one patient's CSF and blood CD4+ clonotypes highlighted HCRT- and TRIB2-specific autoreactive clonotypes.

The J gene is TRBJ2-7, the V gene TRBV28; tentatively, D is TRBD1 or TRBD2 (5 bases each). The receptor was isolated from a human donor with narcolepsy. The source material was CD45RA- memory CD4+ T cells from PBMCs. The CDR3 DNA reads as TGTGCCAGCAGTTTACCTTGGGGGACCTACGAGCAGTACTTC. It yields the protein CASSLPWGTYEQYF.